This TCR beta chain was observed in a study of cytomegalovirus exposure and HLA in healthy donors. Data came from immunoSEQ multiplex PCR; TCRdb stores just in-frame clones and leaves some out. This sample has approximately 98,000 clones; approximately 85% occur once, and the top ten carry 3% to 3.5%. Unmatched junction bases numbered 7, after V lost 4 bases and J lost 6 bases. Germline CDR1 SGHRS, CDR2 YFSETQ. This CDR3 spans 15 amino acids. The clonotype comes from a woman between 18 and 29 years old in good health and CMV-seronegative. The specimen was PBMCs. V usage is TRBV5-1 and J usage is TRBJ2-7, with 13 positions matching TRBD2. The CDR3 loop is CASSISLAGGTEQYF. Here the CDR3 DNA reads TGCGCCAGCAGCATATCACTAGCGGGGGGGACCGAGCAGTACTTC.